This TCR beta chain stems from a study of blood T cell repertoires in COVID-19. Study-wide background: Spain, Italy and the United States supplied samples that represented acute and convalescent COVID-19.

Germline CDR1 SGHRS, CDR2 YFSETQ. With V trimmed by 5 bases and J by 10 bases, 9 bases remained unmatched. The CDR3 is 14 residues long. Per the original data handling: Nucleated cell counts were estimated from reference gene primer amplification. This table comes from immunoSEQ multiplex PCR, and its TCRdb copy is limited to in-frame clones, with some not included. The DNA gave D and trimming, while V, J and clone size come from that table. The table lists roughly 22,000 clones, 75% to 90% of them singletons, with roughly 2.7% in the top ten. This TCR derives from a woman in her 70s with COVID-19, enrolled during active disease. The sequenced sample consisted of peripheral blood. The genes are TRBV5-1 and TRBJ1-1; the match to TRBD1 covers 12 bases. In DNA, the CDR3 is TGCGCCAGCAGTCCTGCCGGGACAGGGGGCACAGCTTTCTTT. Translation: CASSPAGTGGTAFF.